This TCR beta chain was observed in a study of human T cells and chemical hapten exposure. Time point of the sample: pre-sensitization, week 0. The treatment: therapeutic diphenylcyclopropenone sensitization with weekly scalp DPC. This CDR3 is built from 14 residues. The germline V gene has CDR1 SEHNR and CDR2 FQNEAQ (reference sequence). With regard to this clonotype: Its antigen is currently unknown.

TCRdb reprocessed the RACE reads via MiXCR and lists one record per CDR3 protein. The data hold about 300,000 distinct CDR3 sequences, with 4.5% to 5.5% observed a single time. Overall study results and limits: PT1 expanded TCR counts and patch test score were linked, and their correlation was positive. High-frequency TCRs, those above 1 in 1000, stayed the same after DPC sensitization.

This chain links TRBV7-9 with TRBJ1-3, with D possibly TRBD1 on 5 matching bases. This specimen was whole blood, taken in connection with sensitization to the hapten diphenylcyclopropenone (DPC). This clonotype originated in a woman aged 18-30 years with alopecia areata. Some clones in this sample may be carry-over from other donors' samples. CDR3 protein: CATQGFVSGNTIYF. As DNA, the CDR3 is TGTGCAACCCAGGGCTTCGTCTCTGGAAACACCATATATTTT.